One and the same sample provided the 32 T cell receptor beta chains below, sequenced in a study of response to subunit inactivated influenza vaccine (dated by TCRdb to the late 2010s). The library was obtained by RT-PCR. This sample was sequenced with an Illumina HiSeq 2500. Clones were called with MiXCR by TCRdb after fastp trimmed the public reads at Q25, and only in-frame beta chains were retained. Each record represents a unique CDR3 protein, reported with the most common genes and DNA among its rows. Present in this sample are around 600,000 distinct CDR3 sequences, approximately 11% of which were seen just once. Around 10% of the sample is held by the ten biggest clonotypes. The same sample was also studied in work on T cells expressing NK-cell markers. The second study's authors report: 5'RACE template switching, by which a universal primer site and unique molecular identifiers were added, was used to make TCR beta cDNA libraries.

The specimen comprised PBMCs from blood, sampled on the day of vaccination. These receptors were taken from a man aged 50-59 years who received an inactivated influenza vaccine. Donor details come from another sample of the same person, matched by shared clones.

CDR3 in amino acids: CASSLGYLGTDTQYF. CDR3 DNA: TGCGCCAGCAGCTTGGGCTACCTGGGTACAGATACGCAGTATTTT. The J gene is TRBJ2-3, the V gene TRBV5-1; D call uncertain. Germline V gene lookup returns CDR1 SGHRS and CDR2 YFSETQ. Between the trimmed V and J ends, which lost 0 bases and 3 bases, there was a span of 11 bases. This CDR3 is built from 15 residues.

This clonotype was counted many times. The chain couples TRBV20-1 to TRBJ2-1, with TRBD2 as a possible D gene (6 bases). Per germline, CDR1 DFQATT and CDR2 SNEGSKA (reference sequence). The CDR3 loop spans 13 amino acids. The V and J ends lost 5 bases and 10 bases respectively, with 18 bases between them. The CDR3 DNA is TGCAGTGCTGCGAGCCCGGGACTTAGGGAGCAGTTCTTC. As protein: CSAASPGLREQFF.

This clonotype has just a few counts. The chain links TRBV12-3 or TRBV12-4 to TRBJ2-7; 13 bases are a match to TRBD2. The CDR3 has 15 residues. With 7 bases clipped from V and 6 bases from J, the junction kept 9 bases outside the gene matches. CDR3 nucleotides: TGTGCCAGCACCCCCGGACTAGCGGGAGTTGGCGAGCAGTACTTC. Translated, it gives CASTPGLAGVGEQYF.

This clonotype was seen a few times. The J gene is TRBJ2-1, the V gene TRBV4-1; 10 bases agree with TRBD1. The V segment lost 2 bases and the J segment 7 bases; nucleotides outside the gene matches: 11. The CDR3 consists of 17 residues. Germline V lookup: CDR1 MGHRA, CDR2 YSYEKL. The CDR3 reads CASSQQGWTGGYNEQFF. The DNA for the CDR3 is TGCGCCAGCAGCCAACAAGGGTGGACAGGGGGATATAATGAGCAGTTCTTC.

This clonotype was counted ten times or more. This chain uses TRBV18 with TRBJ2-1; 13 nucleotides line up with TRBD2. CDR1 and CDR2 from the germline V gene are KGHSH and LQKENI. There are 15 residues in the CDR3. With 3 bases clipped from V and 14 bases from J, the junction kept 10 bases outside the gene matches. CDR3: CASSPETGTSGVEFF. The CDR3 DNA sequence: TGTGCCAGCTCACCCGAGACCGGGACTAGCGGGGTCGAGTTCTTC.

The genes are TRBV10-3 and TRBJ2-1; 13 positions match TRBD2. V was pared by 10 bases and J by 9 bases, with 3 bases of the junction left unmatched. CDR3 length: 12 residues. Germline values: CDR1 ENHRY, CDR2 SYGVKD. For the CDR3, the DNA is TGTGCCACCCGGACTAGCGGGGGTGAGCAGTTCTTC. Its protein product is CATRTSGGEQFF.

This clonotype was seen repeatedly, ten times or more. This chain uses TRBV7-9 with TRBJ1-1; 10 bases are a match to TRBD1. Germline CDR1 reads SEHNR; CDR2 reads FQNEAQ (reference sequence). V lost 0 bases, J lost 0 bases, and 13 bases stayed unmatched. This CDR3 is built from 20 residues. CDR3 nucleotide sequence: TGTGCCAGCAGCTTAGCGTATGGGACAGGGGACCAAGACATGAACACTGAAGCTTTCTTT. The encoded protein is CASSLAYGTGDQDMNTEAFF.

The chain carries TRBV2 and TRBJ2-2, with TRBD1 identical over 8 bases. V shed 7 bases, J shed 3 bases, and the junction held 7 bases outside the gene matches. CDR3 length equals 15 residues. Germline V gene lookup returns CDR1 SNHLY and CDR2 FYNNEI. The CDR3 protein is CASIRTGTDTGELFF. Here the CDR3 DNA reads TGTGCCAGCATTCGGACAGGGACGGACACCGGGGAGCTGTTTTTT.

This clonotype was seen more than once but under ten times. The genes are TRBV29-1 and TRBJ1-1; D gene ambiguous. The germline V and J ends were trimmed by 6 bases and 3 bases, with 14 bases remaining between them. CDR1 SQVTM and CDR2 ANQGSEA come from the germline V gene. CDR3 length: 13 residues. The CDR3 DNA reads TGCAGCGTGAGGACGGGTGGGGACACTGAAGCTTTCTTT. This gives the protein CSVRTGGDTEAFF.

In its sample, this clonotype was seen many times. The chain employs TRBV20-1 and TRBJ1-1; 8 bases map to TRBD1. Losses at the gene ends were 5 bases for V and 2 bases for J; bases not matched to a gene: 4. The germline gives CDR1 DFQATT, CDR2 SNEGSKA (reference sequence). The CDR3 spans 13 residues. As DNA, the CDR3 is TGCAGTGCTTCCAGGGGGCCCAACACTGAAGCTTTCTTT. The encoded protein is CSASRGPNTEAFF.

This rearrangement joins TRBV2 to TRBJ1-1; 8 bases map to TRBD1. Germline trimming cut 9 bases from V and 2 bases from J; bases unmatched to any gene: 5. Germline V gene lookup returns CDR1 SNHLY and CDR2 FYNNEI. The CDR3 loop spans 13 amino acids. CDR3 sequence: CARYDRGNTEAFF. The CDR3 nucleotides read TGTGCCAGATATGACAGGGGAAACACTGAAGCTTTCTTT. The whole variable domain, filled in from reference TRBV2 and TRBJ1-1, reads EPEVTQTPSHQVTQMGQEVILRCVPISNHLYFYWYRQILGQKVEFLVSFYNNEISEKSEIFDDQFSVERPDGSNFTLKIRSTKLEDSAMYFCARYDRGNTEAFFGQGTRLTVV.

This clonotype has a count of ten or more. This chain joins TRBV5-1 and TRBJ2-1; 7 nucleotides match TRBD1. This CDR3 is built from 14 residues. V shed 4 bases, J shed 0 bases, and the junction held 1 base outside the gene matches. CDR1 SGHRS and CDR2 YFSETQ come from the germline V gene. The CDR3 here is CASSRDSSYNEQFF. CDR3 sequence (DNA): TGCGCCAGCAGCCGGGACAGCTCCTACAATGAGCAGTTCTTC.

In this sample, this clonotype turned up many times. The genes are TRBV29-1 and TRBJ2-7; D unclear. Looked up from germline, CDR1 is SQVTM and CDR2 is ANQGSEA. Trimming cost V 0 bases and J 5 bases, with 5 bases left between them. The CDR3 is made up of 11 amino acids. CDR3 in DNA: TGCAGCGTTGAAGATCTTGACGAGCAGTACTTC. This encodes CSVEDLDEQYF.

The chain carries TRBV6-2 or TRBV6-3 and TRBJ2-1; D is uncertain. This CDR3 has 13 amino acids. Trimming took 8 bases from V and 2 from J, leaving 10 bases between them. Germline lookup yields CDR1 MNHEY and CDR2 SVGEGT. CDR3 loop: CASGDITYNEQFF. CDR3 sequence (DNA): TGTGCCAGCGGAGACATCACCTACAATGAGCAGTTCTTC.

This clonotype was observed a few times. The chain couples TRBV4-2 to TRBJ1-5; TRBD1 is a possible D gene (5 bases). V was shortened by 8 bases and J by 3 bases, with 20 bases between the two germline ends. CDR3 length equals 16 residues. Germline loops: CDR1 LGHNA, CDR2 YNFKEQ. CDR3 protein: CASRMAGGGNNQPQHF. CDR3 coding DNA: TGTGCCAGCCGAATGGCGGGGGGAGGTAACAATCAGCCCCAGCATTTT.

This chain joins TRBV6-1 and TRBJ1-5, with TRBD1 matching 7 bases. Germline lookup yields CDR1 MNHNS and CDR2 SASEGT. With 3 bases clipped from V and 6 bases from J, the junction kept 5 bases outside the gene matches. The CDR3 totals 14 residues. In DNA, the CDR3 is TGTGCCAGCAGTGAGACAGGGATCCCTCAGCCCCAGCATTTT. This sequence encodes CASSETGIPQPQHF.

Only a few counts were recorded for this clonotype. For the CDR3, the DNA is TGCGCCAGCAGCTTGGAAACCCGGGCCTCTGGAAACACCATATATTTT. Its protein is CASSLETRASGNTIYF. The V gene is TRBV5-1, the J gene TRBJ1-3; D gene uncertain. Germline V gives CDR1 SGHRS, CDR2 YFSETQ. This CDR3 is 16 amino acids long. Trimming left V 0 bases short and J 0 bases short, with 10 bases between.

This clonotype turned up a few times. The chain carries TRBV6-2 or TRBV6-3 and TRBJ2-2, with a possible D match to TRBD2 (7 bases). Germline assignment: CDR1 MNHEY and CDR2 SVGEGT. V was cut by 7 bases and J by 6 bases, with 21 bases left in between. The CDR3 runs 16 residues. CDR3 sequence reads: CASIPLEGGDSGELFF. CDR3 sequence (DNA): TGTGCCAGCATTCCCCTGGAAGGGGGGGACTCCGGGGAGCTGTTTTTT.

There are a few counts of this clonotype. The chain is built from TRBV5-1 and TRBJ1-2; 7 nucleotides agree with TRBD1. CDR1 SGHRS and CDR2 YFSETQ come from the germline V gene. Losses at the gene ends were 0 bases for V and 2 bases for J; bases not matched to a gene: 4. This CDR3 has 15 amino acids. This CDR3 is CASSLEGGRNYGYTF. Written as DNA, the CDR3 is TGCGCCAGCAGCTTGGAAGGGGGCAGGAACTATGGCTACACCTTC.

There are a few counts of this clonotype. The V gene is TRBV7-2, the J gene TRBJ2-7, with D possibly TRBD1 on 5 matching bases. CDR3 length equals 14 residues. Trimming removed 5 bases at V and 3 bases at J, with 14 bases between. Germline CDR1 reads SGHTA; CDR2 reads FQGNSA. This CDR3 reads CASSTTVLLYEQYF. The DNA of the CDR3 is TGTGCCAGCAGCACGACAGTTCTACTCTACGAGCAGTACTTC.

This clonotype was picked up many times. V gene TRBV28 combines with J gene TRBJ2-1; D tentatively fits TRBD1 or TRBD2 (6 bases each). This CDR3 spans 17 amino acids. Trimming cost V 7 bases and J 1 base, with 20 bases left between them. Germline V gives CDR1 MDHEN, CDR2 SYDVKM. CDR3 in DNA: TGTGCCAGCACCCTCACACGAAGGGGGAGGTCCTACAATGAGCAGTTCTTC. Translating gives CASTLTRRGRSYNEQFF.

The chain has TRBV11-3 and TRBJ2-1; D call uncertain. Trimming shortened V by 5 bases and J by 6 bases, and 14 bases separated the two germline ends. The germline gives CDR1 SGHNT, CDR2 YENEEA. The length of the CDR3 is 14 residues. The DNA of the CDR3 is TGTGCCAGCAGCGAGCAGGTTGTAGGCAATGAGCAGTTCTTC. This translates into CASSEQVVGNEQFF.

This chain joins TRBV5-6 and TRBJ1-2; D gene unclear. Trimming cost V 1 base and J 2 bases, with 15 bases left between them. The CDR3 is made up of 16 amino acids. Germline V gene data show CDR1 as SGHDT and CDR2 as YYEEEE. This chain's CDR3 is CASSLIGDGNNYGYTF. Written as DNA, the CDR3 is TGTGCCAGCAGCTTGATCGGTGACGGGAACAACTATGGCTACACCTTC.

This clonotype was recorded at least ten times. The CDR3 coding sequence is TGTGCCAGCAGGCCTAGCGGGAGGGCCACCGGGGAGCTGTTTTTT. This encodes CASRPSGRATGELFF. This chain joins TRBV12-3 or TRBV12-4 and TRBJ2-2; the match to TRBD2 covers 12 bases. The CDR3 runs 15 residues. After removal of 6 bases from V and 4 bases from J, the junction contained 3 bases not matched to a gene.

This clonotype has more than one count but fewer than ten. CDR3 DNA sequence: TGTGCCACCAGGACCGGGACAGGGGGCCTGAACACTGAAGCTTTCTTT. This encodes CATRTGTGGLNTEAFF. The chain uses TRBV24-1 and TRBJ1-1; 12 bases are shared with TRBD1. After removal of 7 bases from V and 0 bases from J, the junction contained 5 bases not matched to a gene. Germline V gene data show CDR1 as KGHDR and CDR2 as SFDVKD. The CDR3 consists of 16 residues.

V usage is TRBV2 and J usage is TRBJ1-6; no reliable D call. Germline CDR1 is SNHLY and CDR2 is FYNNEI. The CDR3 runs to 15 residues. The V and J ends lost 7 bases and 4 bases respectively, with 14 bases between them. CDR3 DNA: TGTGCCAGCACCCAAATCGGGAGTTATAATTCACCCCTCCACTTT. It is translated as CASTQIGSYNSPLHF.

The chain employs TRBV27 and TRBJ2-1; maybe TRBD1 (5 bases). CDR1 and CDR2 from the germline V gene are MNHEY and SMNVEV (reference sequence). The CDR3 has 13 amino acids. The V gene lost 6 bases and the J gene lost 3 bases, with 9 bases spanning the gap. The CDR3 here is CASRSRGYNEQFF. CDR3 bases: TGTGCCAGCAGATCTAGGGGCTACAATGAGCAGTTCTTC.

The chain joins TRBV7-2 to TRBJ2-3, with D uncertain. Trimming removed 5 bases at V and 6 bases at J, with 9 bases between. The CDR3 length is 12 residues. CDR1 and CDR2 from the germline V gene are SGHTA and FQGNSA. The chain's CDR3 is CASSLGWDTQYF. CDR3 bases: TGTGCCAGCAGCCTGGGCTGGGATACGCAGTATTTT.

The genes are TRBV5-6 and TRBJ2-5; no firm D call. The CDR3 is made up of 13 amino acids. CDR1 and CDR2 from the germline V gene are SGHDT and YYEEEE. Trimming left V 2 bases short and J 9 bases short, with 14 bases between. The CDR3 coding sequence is TGTGCCAGCAGCTTCGACTTGGGTAGGGCCCAGTACTTC. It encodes CASSFDLGRAQYF. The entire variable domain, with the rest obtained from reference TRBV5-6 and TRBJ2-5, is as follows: DAGVTQSPTHLIKTRGQQVTLRCSPKSGHDTVSWYQQALGQGPQFIFQYYEEEERQRGNFPDRFSGHQFPNYSSELNVNALLLGDSALYLCASSFDLGRAQYFGPGTRLLVL.

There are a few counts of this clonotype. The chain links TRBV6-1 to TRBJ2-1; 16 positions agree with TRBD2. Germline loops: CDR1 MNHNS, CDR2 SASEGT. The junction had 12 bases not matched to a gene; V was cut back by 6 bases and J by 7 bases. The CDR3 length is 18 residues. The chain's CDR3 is CASSPGTSGRAYPNEQFF. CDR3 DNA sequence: TGTGCCAGCAGCCCCGGGACTAGCGGGAGGGCCTACCCAAATGAGCAGTTCTTC.

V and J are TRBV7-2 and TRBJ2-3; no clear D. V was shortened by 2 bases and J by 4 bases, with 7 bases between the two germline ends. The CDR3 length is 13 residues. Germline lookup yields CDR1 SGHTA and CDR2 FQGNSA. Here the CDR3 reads CASSLFRADTQYF. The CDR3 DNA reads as TGTGCCAGCAGCTTATTCCGCGCAGATACGCAGTATTTT.

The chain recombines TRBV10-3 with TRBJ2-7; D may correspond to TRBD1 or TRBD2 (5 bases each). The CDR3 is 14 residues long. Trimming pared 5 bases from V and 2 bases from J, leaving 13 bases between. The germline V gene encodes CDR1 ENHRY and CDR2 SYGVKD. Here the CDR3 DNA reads TGTGCCATCAGTTCGGGGCAGCTAGCCTACGAGCAGTACTTC. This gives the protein CAISSGQLAYEQYF.